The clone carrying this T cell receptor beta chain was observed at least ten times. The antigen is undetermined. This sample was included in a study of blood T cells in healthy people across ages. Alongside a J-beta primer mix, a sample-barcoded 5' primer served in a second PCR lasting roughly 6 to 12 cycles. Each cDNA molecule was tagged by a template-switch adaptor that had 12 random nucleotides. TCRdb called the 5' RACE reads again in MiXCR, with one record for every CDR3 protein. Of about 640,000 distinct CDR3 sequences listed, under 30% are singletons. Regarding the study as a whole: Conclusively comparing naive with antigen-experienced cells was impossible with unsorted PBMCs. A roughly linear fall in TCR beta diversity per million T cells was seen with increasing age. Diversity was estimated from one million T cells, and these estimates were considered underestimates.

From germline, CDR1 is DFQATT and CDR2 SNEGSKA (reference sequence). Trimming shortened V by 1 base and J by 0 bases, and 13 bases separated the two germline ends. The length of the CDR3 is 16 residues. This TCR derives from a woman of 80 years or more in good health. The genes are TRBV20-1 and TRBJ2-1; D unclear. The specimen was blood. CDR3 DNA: TGCAGTGCTAGAGTTCCTGGCCGTAGCTCCTACAATGAGCAGTTCTTC. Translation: CSARVPGRSSYNEQFF.